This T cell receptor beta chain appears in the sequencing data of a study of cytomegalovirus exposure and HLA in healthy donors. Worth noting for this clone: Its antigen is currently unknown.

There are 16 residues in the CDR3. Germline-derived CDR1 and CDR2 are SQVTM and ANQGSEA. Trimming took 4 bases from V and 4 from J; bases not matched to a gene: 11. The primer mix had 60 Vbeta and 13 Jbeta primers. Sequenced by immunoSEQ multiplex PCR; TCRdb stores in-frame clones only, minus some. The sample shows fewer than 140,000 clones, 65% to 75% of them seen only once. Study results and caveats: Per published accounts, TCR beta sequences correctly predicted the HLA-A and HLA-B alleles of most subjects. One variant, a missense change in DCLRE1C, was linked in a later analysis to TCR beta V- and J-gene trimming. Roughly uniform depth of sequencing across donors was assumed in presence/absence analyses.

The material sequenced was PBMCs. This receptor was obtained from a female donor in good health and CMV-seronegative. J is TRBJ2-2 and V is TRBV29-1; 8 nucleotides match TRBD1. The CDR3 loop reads CSVGGGRTGPTGELFF. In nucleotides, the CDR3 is TGCAGCGTTGGTGGGGGTCGGACAGGGCCCACCGGGGAGCTGTTTTTT.